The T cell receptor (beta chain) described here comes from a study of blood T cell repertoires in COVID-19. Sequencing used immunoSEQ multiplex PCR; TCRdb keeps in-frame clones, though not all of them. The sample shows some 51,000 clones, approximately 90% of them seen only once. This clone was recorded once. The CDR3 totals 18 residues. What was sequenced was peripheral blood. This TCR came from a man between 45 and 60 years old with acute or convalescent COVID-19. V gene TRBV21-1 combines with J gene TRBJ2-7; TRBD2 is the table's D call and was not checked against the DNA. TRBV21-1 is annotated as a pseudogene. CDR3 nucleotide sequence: TGTGCCAGCAGCAAAGTAAGATTTGGGAGGCAGCTCACCTACGAGCAGTACTTC. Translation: CASSKVRFGRQLTYEQYF.